This T cell receptor (beta chain) comes out of a study of cytomegalovirus exposure and HLA in healthy donors. V gave up 1 base and J gave up 3 bases; unmatched junction bases: 7. This CDR3 has 17 amino acids. The germline V gene encodes CDR1 LNHNV and CDR2 YYDKDF (reference sequence). The PCR used 60 Vbeta and 13 Jbeta primers. In the original processing: A later analysis tallied some 84 million unique TCR beta chains, around 11 million of them shared. Assay: immunoSEQ multiplex PCR; the TCRdb copy retains only in-frame clones and omits some. V and J calls plus clone size are reproduced from that table; the DNA served to infer D and trimming. The sample contains some 120,000 clones, roughly 78% of which appear only once.

V gene TRBV15 combines with J gene TRBJ1-1; 11 bases match TRBD1. This clonotype was sampled from a young man in good health and CMV-seronegative. The sequenced sample consisted of PBMCs. The chain's CDR3 is CATSRVLDRGPYTEAFF. CDR3 coding DNA: TGTGCCACCAGCAGAGTATTGGACAGGGGGCCTTACACTGAAGCTTTCTTT.